This T cell receptor (beta chain) emerged from a study of blood T cell repertoires in COVID-19 (dated by TCRdb to about 2020). Context from the whole study: Samples covering the acute and convalescent phases of COVID-19 were provided by collaborators in the United States, Italy and Spain. The prospective study material was composed of cDNA or gDNA derived from T cells, B-cell-depleted T cells, or PBMCs. Deeply sampled blood TCRbeta repertoires from subjects exposed to, actively infected with, or recovered from COVID-19 were included in the dataset. The repertoires were made available in a free public database intended to serve as a resource for research on the immune response to SARS-CoV-2. Samples came from the ongoing ImmuneRACE study (first 160 participants) plus 1,254 subjects from 6 global collaborators. The sample metadata nearly always contained a de-identified subject ID, COVID-19 status, age in years and sex. Where available, HLA class I and class II types were obtained from metadata supplied by the sample provider rather than from assay-based typing.

At one collaborating source in Seattle, patients were enrolled during active infection and were followed longitudinally through the course of disease. Each collaborating institution followed its own protocols to collect whole blood in K2EDTA tubes. Collaborator samples were shipped for TCRbeta analysis as frozen whole blood, isolated PBMCs, or DNA extracted from either sample type. TCRbeta CDR3 regions were amplified from genomic DNA by means of the immunoSEQ Assay, a bias-controlled multiplex PCR. In the source study's methods: Nucleated cell counts per sample were estimated from amplification of reference gene primers within the assay. To quantify the absolute abundance of each unique TCRbeta CDR3 rearrangement, sequence reads were collapsed and filtered. For each sample, productive Simpson clonality was calculated as the square root of Simpson's diversity index over productive rearrangements. In TCRdb, the immuneACCESS table is reduced to in-frame sequences with V and J assigned. These tables do not hold every clone; where another copy was compared, an unresolved V gene accounts for under half, and the others remain unexplained. D and trimming come from the DNA, and the V and J calls and clone size come from that table. The sample table contains about 5,000 clones; only one count was recorded for approximately 88% of them. Clones ranked in the top ten supply about 42% of the sample.

Results the study describes overall, beyond this receptor: The quantity of clinical and demographic metadata differed by source and by participant and was supplied without curation.

This clone appeared once. Its specific antigen is unknown. Per-nucleotide qualities are absent, and no much larger clonotype sits a single base away. From a lookup of the germline V gene (reference sequence), CDR1 and CDR2 are SEHNR and FQNEAQ. The junction shows trimming of 5 bases on V and 1 base on J, and the gene matches do not reach 7 bases of it. The CDR3 holds 16 amino acids from the cysteine to the phenylalanine. Left in the record is the CDR3 DNA by itself, 48 bases read in frame from the first base. The sequence came from a man between 70 and 80 years old with COVID-19, enrolled during active disease. The specimen sequenced was peripheral blood. The rearrangement combines TRBV7-9 with TRBJ1-1; 10 of the junction bases match TRBD1. The nucleotide sequence reads TGTGCCAGCAGCCCCGACAGGGGGCGAGGGAACACTGAAGCTTTCTTT. Its amino acids are CASSPDRGRGNTEAFF.